This TCR beta chain was captured in a study of Ad26.COV2.S vaccination and SARS-CoV-2 variants. Study outcomes and limitations: Non-spike TCR breadth was similar in vaccine and placebo recipients. In vaccinated individuals, spike-specific CD8+ and CD4+ T cell responses reportedly displayed substantial breadth.

Trimming removed 3 bases from V and 8 bases from J, with 5 bases in between. Looked up from germline, CDR1 is ENHRY and CDR2 is SYGVKD. The CDR3 spans 12 residues. Method: immunoSEQ multiplex PCR; TCRdb's copy keeps in-frame clones and lacks some. This sample yields around 380,000 clones, of which approximately 91% are seen a single time; 3% to 4.5% belongs to the top ten. This clone was recorded a few times. Its antigen is unidentified. This sample's treatment: some 20 received Ad26.COV2.S at low or high dose, single or two shots; a few received placebo; per-sample allocation not given. Sampling happened 63 days after the first vaccine or placebo injection. An adult aged 18-55 years in Boston served as the donor.

This sequence originates from a person between 18 and 65 years old who received the Ad26.COV2.S COVID-19 vaccine or a placebo. Sequenced material: peripheral blood, taken in a trial of Ad26.COV2.S vaccine versus placebo. This chain joins TRBV10-3 and TRBJ1-6; no clear D. The CDR3 sequence is CAISDGDSPLHF. The CDR3, as DNA: TGTGCCATCAGTGACGGGGATTCACCCCTCCACTTT.